These 26 T cell receptor beta chains originate from one sample sequenced in a study of a mutant IDH1 vaccine in newly diagnosed glioma. The time point was: week 35, safety follow-up. In every dose of vaccine, 300 ug of mutant IDH1 20-mer peptide was given alongside topical imiquimod. Their specific antigens are unknown. Measured with immunoSEQ multiplex PCR; TCRdb has only the in-frame clones, and not every one. The repertoire has 20,000 to 30,000 clones, over 65% of them found once; the top ten carry under 35%. Sequenced material: PBMCs, taken from a glioma patient whose treatment included an IDH1 peptide vaccine. The receptor set was obtained from a man in his thirties or forties with glioma.

The chain links TRBV27 to TRBJ2-7; 10 bases are shared with TRBD1. Germline CDR1 is MNHEY and CDR2 is SMNVEV (reference sequence). V gave up 7 bases and J gave up 4 bases; unmatched junction bases: 4. The CDR3 runs to 13 residues. The chain's CDR3 is CASNRQGAYEQYF. CDR3 DNA: TGTGCCAGCAACCGACAGGGGGCTTACGAGCAGTACTTC.

V usage is TRBV7-6 and J usage is TRBJ2-3; D might be TRBD1 (5 bases). The germline V and J ends were trimmed by 3 bases and 3 bases, with 13 bases remaining between them. The CDR3 length is 15 residues. Germline assignment: CDR1 SGHVS and CDR2 FNYEAQ. CDR3 amino acids: CASSLRQRQTDTQYF. As DNA, the CDR3 is TGTGCCAGCAGCTTGAGACAGAGACAAACAGATACGCAGTATTTT.

The sample holds one count of this clone. The V call is TRBV5-4, the J call TRBJ2-1; 10 bases align to TRBD2. Germline V lookup: CDR1 SGHNT, CDR2 YYREEE (reference sequence). The CDR3 runs to 15 residues. The J segment lost 8 bases and the V segment lost 7 bases, leaving 12 bases of the junction unmatched. The CDR3 spells CASSQELAGRYEQFF. The CDR3 nucleotides read TGTGCCAGCTCACAGGAACTAGCGGGGAGGTATGAGCAGTTCTTC.

This clone was seen once. The V and J genes are TRBV11-1 and TRBJ2-7; D might be TRBD2 (6 bases). The CDR3 has 18 amino acids. V lost 5 bases and J lost 6, with 29 bases in between. In germline, CDR1 is SGHAT, CDR2 FQDESV (reference sequence). This chain's CDR3 is CASSQRGGGPFLRAEQYF. CDR3 sequence (DNA): TGTGCCAGCAGCCAAAGGGGCGGAGGGCCCTTCCTACGCGCCGAGCAGTACTTC.

The chain recombines TRBV30 with TRBJ1-4; 8 bases align to TRBD1. The germline gives CDR1 GTSNPN, CDR2 SVGIG (reference sequence). Unmatched junction bases numbered 8, after V lost 0 bases and J lost 8 bases. The CDR3 sequence is 15 residues long. CDR3: CAWSVRTGMGEKLFF. CDR3 DNA: TGTGCCTGGAGTGTGAGGACAGGGATGGGGGAAAAACTGTTTTTT.

This chain joins TRBV27 and TRBJ2-3, with TRBD2 matching 8 bases. This CDR3 is built from 15 residues. Germline trimming cut 6 bases from V and 1 base from J; bases unmatched to any gene: 6. CDR1 is MNHEY and CDR2 is SMNVEV in the germline V gene (reference sequence). The CDR3 DNA reads TGTGCCAGCAGAATTAGCGGGATCGGCACAGATACGCAGTATTTT. Translated: CASRISGIGTDTQYF.

V gene TRBV4-1 combines with J gene TRBJ2-7, with 9 nucleotides matching TRBD2. There are 16 residues in the CDR3. Looked up from germline, CDR1 is MGHRA and CDR2 is YSYEKL. V lost 4 bases to trimming and J lost 2 bases; unmatched junction nucleotides: 9. The DNA of the CDR3 is TGCGCCAGCAGCCTCCCAGCAGCTAGCGGGACCTACGAGCAGTACTTC. Its protein product is CASSLPAASGTYEQYF.

The chain has TRBV5-8 and TRBJ1-2; no reliable D call. This CDR3 is 14 amino acids long. CDR1 is SGHTS and CDR2 is YDEGEE in the germline V gene. V lost 1 base and J lost 1, with 8 bases in between. CDR3 in DNA: TGTGCCAGCAGCTTGACCGGAGTTAACTATGGCTACACCTTC. It translates to CASSLTGVNYGYTF.

V gene TRBV30 combines with J gene TRBJ2-5; TRBD1 might be the D (5 bases). The ends were cut back, 0 bases at V and 5 bases at J, with 13 bases in the middle. The V gene's germline CDR1 is GTSNPN and CDR2 SVGIG (reference sequence). The CDR3 has 14 amino acids. CDR3 in amino acids: CAWSVGVGMETQYF. The CDR3 region has the DNA TGTGCCTGGAGTGTAGGGGTGGGGATGGAGACCCAGTACTTC.

This chain links TRBV2 with TRBJ2-4, with D perhaps TRBD1 or TRBD2 (5 bases each). The CDR3 totals 15 residues. The germline V gene has CDR1 SNHLY and CDR2 FYNNEI. The V end was cut by 2 bases, the J end by 7 bases, with 15 bases between. The CDR3 nucleotides are TGTGCCAGCAGTGAACGGTCGAGGGGTGTGAACATTCAGTACTTC. Amino acids: CASSERSRGVNIQYF. Filled out from reference TRBV2 and TRBJ2-4, the complete variable domain reads EPEVTQTPSHQVTQMGQEVILRCVPISNHLYFYWYRQILGQKVEFLVSFYNNEISEKSEIFDDQFSVERPDGSNFTLKIRSTKLEDSAMYFCASSERSRGVNIQYFGAGTRLSVL.

The rearrangement uses TRBV5-1 and TRBJ2-5; the D gene is possibly TRBD2 (6 bases). Per germline, CDR1 SGHRS and CDR2 YFSETQ. The length of the CDR3 is 14 residues. Trimming took off 1 base at V and 3 bases at J, with 10 bases between the two ends. Here the CDR3 reads CASSLPGRKETQYF. DNA for the CDR3: TGCGCCAGCAGCTTGCCCGGGAGAAAAGAGACCCAGTACTTC.

The V gene is TRBV2, the J gene TRBJ2-3; 8 bases align to TRBD2. Germline loops: CDR1 SNHLY, CDR2 FYNNEI. The ends lost 8 bases at V and 2 bases at J; junction bases unmatched: 6. The CDR3 length is 14 residues. CDR3 residues: CASLTSDYTDTQYF. CDR3 nucleotide sequence: TGTGCCAGCTTGACTAGCGACTACACAGATACGCAGTATTTT.

The gene calls are TRBV4-2 and TRBJ1-5, with 7 bases identical to TRBD1. This CDR3 is 17 amino acids long. V lost 4 bases, J lost 4 bases, and 13 bases stayed unmatched. The germline CDR1 and CDR2 sequences are LGHNA and YNFKEQ. For the CDR3, the DNA is TGTGCCAGCAGCCTTGAAGGGGGCGGGACACCGAATCAGCCCCAGCATTTT. Its translation is CASSLEGGGTPNQPQHF.

The CDR3: CSVEFGDEETQYF. In DNA, the CDR3 is TGCAGCGTTGAGTTCGGGGACGAAGAGACCCAGTACTTC. The chain uses TRBV29-1 and TRBJ2-5, with D tentatively TRBD1 or TRBD2 (5 bases each). The CDR3 runs 13 residues. V gave up 3 bases and J gave up 3 bases, with 11 bases separating them. Germline lookup yields CDR1 SQVTM and CDR2 ANQGSEA. Drawing the rest from reference TRBV29-1 and TRBJ2-5, the complete variable domain is SAVISQKPSRDICQRGTSLTIQCQVDSQVTMMFWYRQQPGQSLTLIATANQGSEATYESGFVIDKFPISRPNLTFSTLTVSNMSPEDSSIYLCSVEFGDEETQYFGPGTRLLVL.

This chain uses TRBV6-6 with TRBJ1-1; TRBD1 matches at 7 bases. Germline V gene sequence: CDR1 MNHNY, CDR2 SVGAGI (reference sequence). The V and J ends lost 0 bases and 1 base, in that order; junction bases with no gene match: 5. CDR3 size: 16 residues. CDR3 loop: CASSYSDRLPNTEAFF. The CDR3 DNA sequence: TGTGCCAGCAGTTACTCGGACAGGCTCCCGAACACTGAAGCTTTCTTT.

This chain uses TRBV5-4 with TRBJ1-1, with a weak D call TRBD1 (5 bases). Trimming took 4 bases from V and 5 from J, leaving 12 bases between them. CDR1 and CDR2 (germline): SGHNT, YYREEE (reference sequence). The CDR3 runs 13 residues. CDR3 amino acids: CASSRQLGTEAFF. In DNA form, the CDR3 reads TGTGCCAGCAGCCGACAGTTGGGGACTGAAGCTTTCTTT. The full variable domain, in which reference TRBV5-4 and TRBJ1-1 provide the parts outside the CDR3, is ETGVTQSPTHLIKTRGQQVTLRCSSQSGHNTVSWYQQALGQGPQFIFQYYREEENGRGNFPPRFSGLQFPNYSSELNVNALELDDSALYLCASSRQLGTEAFFGQGTRLTVV.

This chain uses TRBV2 with TRBJ2-1; 10 bases agree with TRBD1. With V trimmed by 5 bases and J by 9 bases, 4 bases remained unmatched. The CDR3 length is 13 residues. Germline V gene data show CDR1 as SNHLY and CDR2 as FYNNEI. The CDR3: CASSRDRGSEQFF. The CDR3 DNA follows: TGTGCCAGCAGTAGGGACAGGGGCAGTGAGCAGTTCTTC.

The V call is TRBV28, the J call TRBJ1-1; 10 nucleotides agree with TRBD1. Germline V gene lookup returns CDR1 MDHEN and CDR2 SYDVKM. V gave up 5 bases and J gave up 9 bases; unmatched junction bases: 9. The CDR3 spans 14 residues. The CDR3 sequence: CASSAPGQGRQAFF. The CDR3, as DNA: TGTGCCAGCAGTGCCCCGGGACAGGGGAGGCAAGCTTTCTTT. The variable domain in full, with the rest retrieved from reference TRBV28 and TRBJ1-1, is DVKVTQSSRYLVKRTGEKVFLECVQDMDHENMFWYRQDPGLGLRLIYFSYDVKMKEKGDIPEGYSVSREKKERFSLILESASTNQTSMYLCASSAPGQGRQAFFGQGTRLTVV.

This clone was found once. This chain uses TRBV4-1 with TRBJ2-1; D not certain. This CDR3 contains 17 residues. Germline values: CDR1 MGHRA, CDR2 YSYEKL. Trimming pared 5 bases from V and 0 bases from J, leaving 17 bases between. The CDR3 DNA follows: TGCGCCAGCAGCGAGCGAGCAGGCCTGAGCTCCTACAATGAGCAGTTCTTC. Residues: CASSERAGLSSYNEQFF.

This rearrangement joins TRBV7-2 to TRBJ2-7; D possibly matches TRBD1 or TRBD2 (6 bases each). V lost 4 bases and J 7 bases, leaving 14 bases between the germline ends. Germline V gene data show CDR1 as SGHTA and CDR2 as FQGNSA. The CDR3 has 13 amino acids. The CDR3 loop reads CASSSQGRGEQYF. The CDR3 bases are TGTGCCAGCAGCTCACAGGGCCGGGGGGAGCAGTACTTC.

The chain links TRBV5-1 to TRBJ2-2; 8 positions match TRBD2. V lost 0 bases and J lost 6; bases outside the gene matches: 4. Germline CDR1 is SGHRS and CDR2 is YFSETQ. The CDR3 has 15 amino acids. The CDR3 DNA is TGCGCCAGCAGCTTGGTGACTAGCGACGCCGGGGAGCTGTTTTTT. Its protein product is CASSLVTSDAGELFF.

This clone was counted between two and nine times. Distinct nucleotide sequences in the sample also encode this CDR3. The rearrangement uses TRBV30 and TRBJ1-2; D not resolved. CDR3 size: 11 residues. V was shortened by 2 bases and J by 6 bases, with 7 bases between the two germline ends. CDR1 and CDR2 from the germline V gene are GTSNPN and SVGIG (reference sequence). This CDR3 reads CAWSRRDGYTF. As DNA, the CDR3 is TGTGCCTGGAGTAGGAGGGATGGCTACACCTTC.

V usage is TRBV10-3 and J usage is TRBJ2-2, with 8 bases matching TRBD2. J was trimmed by 1 base and V by 4 bases; bases with no gene match: 2. This CDR3 is 15 amino acids long. The germline V gene encodes CDR1 ENHRY and CDR2 SYGVKD. The CDR3 nucleotides read TGTGCCATCAGTGGAACTAGCGGGAACACCGGGGAGCTGTTTTTT. Protein: CAISGTSGNTGELFF.

This chain connects TRBV29-1 to TRBJ2-1, with 7 bases fitting TRBD1. Germline values: CDR1 SQVTM, CDR2 ANQGSEA. V shed 6 bases and J 3 bases; nucleotides not matched to a gene: 5. This CDR3 is 13 amino acids long. The CDR3 is CSVWDSYYNEQFF. The CDR3 coding sequence is TGCAGCGTATGGGACAGCTACTACAATGAGCAGTTCTTC.

J is TRBJ2-5 and V is TRBV30; no definite D call. Germline CDR1 is GTSNPN and CDR2 is SVGIG (reference sequence). V was pared by 0 bases and J by 3 bases, with 8 bases between. This CDR3 is built from 13 residues. The CDR3 is CAWSVPIKETQYF. The CDR3 DNA follows: TGTGCCTGGAGTGTACCCATTAAAGAGACCCAGTACTTC.

J is TRBJ1-1 and V is TRBV5-4; TRBD1 is a possible D gene (5 bases). CDR1 and CDR2 (germline): SGHNT, YYREEE (reference sequence). The germline V and J ends were trimmed by 4 bases and 10 bases, with 17 bases remaining between them. The CDR3 consists of 13 residues. CDR3 loop: CASSPWGDWIAFF. As DNA, the CDR3 is TGTGCCAGCAGCCCGTGGGGGGACTGGATAGCTTTCTTT.